The clone carrying this TCR beta chain occurred many times. Its antigen is not known. The data are from a study of Graves' ophthalmopathy and Graves' hyperthyroidism. Beta-chain TCR CDR3 regions were amplified from RNA transcripts. First-round RT-PCR used HTBI primers; second-round multiplex PCR followed. TCRdb recomputed calls from the multiplex PCR reads with MiXCR, one row per CDR3 protein. The data contain 360,000 or so distinct CDR3 sequences, about 16% of them singletons. Germline V gene sequence: CDR1 DFQATT, CDR2 SNEGSKA (reference sequence). The CDR3 runs to 13 residues. V gave up 5 bases and J gave up 0 bases, with 11 bases separating them. Overall study results and limits: Blood contained most expanded thyroid clonotypes exceeding 0.001 frequency.

This TCR came from a woman aged 18-29 years with Graves' ophthalmopathy. This chain connects TRBV20-1 to TRBJ2-7, with D maybe TRBD1 (6 bases). The material sequenced was peripheral blood. The CDR3 DNA follows: TGCAGTGCTCGGACAGCGAGCTCCTACGAGCAGTACTTC. It translates to CSARTASSYEQYF.